This T cell receptor beta chain comes out of a study of Tregs in tolerant kidney transplant recipients. The nonmyeloablative bone marrow transplants came from related graft donors, with transient mixed chimerism. V was pared by 1 base and J by 5 bases, with 11 bases between. The CDR3 length is 14 residues. Per the germline V gene, CDR1 is SGHTA and CDR2 is FQGNSA. Using immunoSEQ multiplex PCR, the repertoire was profiled, and TCRdb retains in-frame clones only, with some absent. The data show roughly 86,000 clones, with 80% to 95% seen just once and more than 1.5% held by the top ten. The receptor comes from a human patient who received a combined kidney and bone marrow transplant. Some T cells may be transferred from the graft donor. The sequencing here drew on CD4+ T cells from blood (PBMCs), taken 12 months after the transplant. The chain joins TRBV7-2 to TRBJ1-2; no reliable D call. The CDR3 DNA reads TGTGCCAGCAGCTTAGTACCGGGTGGGTATGGCTACACCTTC. It encodes CASSLVPGGYGYTF.